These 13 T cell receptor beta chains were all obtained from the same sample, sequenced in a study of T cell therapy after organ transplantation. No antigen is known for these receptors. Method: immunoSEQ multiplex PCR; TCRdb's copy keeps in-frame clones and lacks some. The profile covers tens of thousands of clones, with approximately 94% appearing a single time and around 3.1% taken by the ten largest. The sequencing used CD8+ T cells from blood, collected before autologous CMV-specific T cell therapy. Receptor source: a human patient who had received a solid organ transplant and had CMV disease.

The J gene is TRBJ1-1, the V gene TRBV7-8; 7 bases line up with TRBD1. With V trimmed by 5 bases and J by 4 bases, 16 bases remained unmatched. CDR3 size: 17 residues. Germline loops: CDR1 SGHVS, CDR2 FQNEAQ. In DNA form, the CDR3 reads TGTGCCAGCAGCCGTAGCGCCCCGACAGGGCTTATCACTGAAGCTTTCTTT. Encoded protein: CASSRSAPTGLITEAFF. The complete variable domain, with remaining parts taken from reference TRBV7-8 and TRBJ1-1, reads GAGVSQSPRYKVAKRGQDVALRCDPISGHVSLFWYQQALGQGPEFLTYFQNEAQLDKSGLPSDRFFAERPEGSVSTLKIQRTQQEDSAVYLCASSRSAPTGLITEAFFGQGTRLTVV.

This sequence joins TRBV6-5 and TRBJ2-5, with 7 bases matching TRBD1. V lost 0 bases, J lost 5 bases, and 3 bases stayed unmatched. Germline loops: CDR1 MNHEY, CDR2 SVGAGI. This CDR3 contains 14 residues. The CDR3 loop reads CASSYSGGVETQYF. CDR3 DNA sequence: TGTGCCAGCAGTTACTCAGGGGGCGTTGAGACCCAGTACTTC.

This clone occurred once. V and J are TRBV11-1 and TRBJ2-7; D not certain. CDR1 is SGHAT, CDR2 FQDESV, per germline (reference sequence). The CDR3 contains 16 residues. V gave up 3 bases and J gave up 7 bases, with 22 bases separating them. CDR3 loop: CASSLEIMGARREQYF. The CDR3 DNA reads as TGTGCCAGCAGCTTGGAGATTATGGGCGCCCGGCGGGAGCAGTACTTC.

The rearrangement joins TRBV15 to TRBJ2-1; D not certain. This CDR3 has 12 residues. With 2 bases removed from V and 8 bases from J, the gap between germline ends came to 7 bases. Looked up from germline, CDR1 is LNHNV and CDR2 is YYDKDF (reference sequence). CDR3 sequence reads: CATSRSDDEQFF. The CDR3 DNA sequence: TGTGCCACCAGCAGATCCGACGATGAGCAGTTCTTC.

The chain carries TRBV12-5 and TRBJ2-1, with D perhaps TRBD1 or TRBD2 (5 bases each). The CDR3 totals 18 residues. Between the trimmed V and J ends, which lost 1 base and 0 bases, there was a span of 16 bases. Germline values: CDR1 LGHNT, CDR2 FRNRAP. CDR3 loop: CASGLAPDLGPSYNEQFF. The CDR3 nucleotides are TGTGCTAGTGGTTTGGCTCCAGATTTGGGACCCTCCTACAATGAGCAGTTCTTC.

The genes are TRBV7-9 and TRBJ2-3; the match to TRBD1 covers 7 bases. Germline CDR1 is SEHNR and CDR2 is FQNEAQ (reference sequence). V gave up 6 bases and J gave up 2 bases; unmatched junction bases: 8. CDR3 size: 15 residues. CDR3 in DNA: TGTGCCAGCAGTTATTACGGGACAGACACAGATACGCAGTATTTT. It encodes CASSYYGTDTDTQYF.

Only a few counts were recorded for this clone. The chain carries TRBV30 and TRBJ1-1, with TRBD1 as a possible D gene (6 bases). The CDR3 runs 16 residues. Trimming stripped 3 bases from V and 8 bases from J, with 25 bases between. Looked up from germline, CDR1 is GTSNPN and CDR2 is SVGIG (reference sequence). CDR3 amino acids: CAWSDTWGGGLGEAFF. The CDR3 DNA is TGTGCCTGGAGCGACACTTGGGGCGGGGGCCTCGGGGAAGCTTTCTTT.

This CDR3 reads CASRYTYEQYF. The DNA for the CDR3 is TGTGCCAGCCGTTACACCTACGAGCAGTACTTC. V is TRBV2 and J is TRBJ2-7; D unclear. This CDR3 has 11 residues. With 8 bases removed from V and 2 bases from J, the gap between germline ends came to 7 bases. Per the germline V gene, CDR1 is SNHLY and CDR2 is FYNNEI.

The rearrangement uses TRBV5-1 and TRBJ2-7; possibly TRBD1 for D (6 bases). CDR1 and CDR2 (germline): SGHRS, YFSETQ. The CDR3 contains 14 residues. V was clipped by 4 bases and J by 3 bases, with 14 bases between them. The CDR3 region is CASSHRTAYYEQYF. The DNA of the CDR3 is TGCGCCAGCAGCCACCGGACAGCCTACTACGAGCAGTACTTC.

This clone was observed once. The CDR3 is CASSYRDSPPDTQYF. The CDR3, as DNA: TGTGCCAGTAGTTATCGAGACTCACCCCCAGATACGCAGTATTTT. The V gene is TRBV19, the J gene TRBJ2-3; D is unresolved. Germline CDR1 and CDR2: LNHDA and SQIVND (reference sequence). The CDR3 is 15 residues long. V was trimmed by 5 bases and J by 4 bases, leaving 16 bases between them.

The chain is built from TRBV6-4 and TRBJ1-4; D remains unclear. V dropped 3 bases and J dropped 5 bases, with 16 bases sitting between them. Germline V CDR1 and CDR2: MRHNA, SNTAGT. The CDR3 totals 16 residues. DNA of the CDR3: TGTGCCAGCAGTGATGGGAAGGGCAGCGCGAATGAAAAACTGTTTTTT. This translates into CASSDGKGSANEKLFF.

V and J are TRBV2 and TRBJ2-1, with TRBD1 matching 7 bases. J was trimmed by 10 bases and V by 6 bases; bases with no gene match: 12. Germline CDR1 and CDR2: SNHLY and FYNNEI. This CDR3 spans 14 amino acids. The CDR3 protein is CASREPKGAWEQFF. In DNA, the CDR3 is TGTGCCAGCAGGGAACCGAAGGGGGCTTGGGAGCAGTTCTTC.

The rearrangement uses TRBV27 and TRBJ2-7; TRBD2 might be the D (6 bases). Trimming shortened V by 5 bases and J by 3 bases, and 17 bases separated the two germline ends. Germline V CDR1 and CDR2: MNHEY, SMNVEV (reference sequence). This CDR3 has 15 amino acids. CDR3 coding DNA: TGTGCCAGCAGTAAACCGGGAGAGTCCCGCTACGAGCAGTACTTC. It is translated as CASSKPGESRYEQYF.